The clone carrying this T cell receptor (beta chain) was detected only a few times. The record originates from a study of early T cells in non-severe SARS-CoV-2 infection. Study in general: It was bulk RNA from unsorted whole blood that was sequenced, and the chains were unpaired.

V was clipped by 7 bases and J by 2 bases; unmatched bases: 6. The CDR3 runs to 14 residues. Tagging with unique molecular identifiers was applied to individual cDNA molecules. MiXCR, applied by TCRdb to the 5' RACE reads, yields one record per CDR3 protein. Found here are tens of thousands of distinct CDR3 sequences, 9.5% to 15% of them singletons; the top ten hold 2.7%. The sequence derives from an adult who was a healthcare worker with PCR-confirmed SARS-CoV-2 infection or an uninfected control (not recorded which). The chain is built from TRBV12-3 or TRBV12-4 and TRBJ1-1; 8 positions match TRBD1. Sequencing used whole blood, obtained at baseline. CDR3 nucleotides: TGTGCCAGCACCTGGACAGGGACAAACACTGAAGCTTTCTTT. This gives the protein CASTWTGTNTEAFF.